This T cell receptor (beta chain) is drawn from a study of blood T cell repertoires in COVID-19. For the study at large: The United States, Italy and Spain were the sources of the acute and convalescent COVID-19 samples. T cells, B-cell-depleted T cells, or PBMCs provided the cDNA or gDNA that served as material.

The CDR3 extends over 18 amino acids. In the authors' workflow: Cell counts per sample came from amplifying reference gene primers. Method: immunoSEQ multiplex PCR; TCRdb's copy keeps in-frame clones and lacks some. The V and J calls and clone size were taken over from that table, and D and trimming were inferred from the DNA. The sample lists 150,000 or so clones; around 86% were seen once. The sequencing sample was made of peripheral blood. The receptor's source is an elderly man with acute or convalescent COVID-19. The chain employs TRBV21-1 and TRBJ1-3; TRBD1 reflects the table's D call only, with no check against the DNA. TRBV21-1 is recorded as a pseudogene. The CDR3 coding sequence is TGTGCCAGCAGGACCCACAGGACAATCCTTTTCTCTGGAAACACCATATATTTT. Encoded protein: CASRTHRTILFSGNTIYF.